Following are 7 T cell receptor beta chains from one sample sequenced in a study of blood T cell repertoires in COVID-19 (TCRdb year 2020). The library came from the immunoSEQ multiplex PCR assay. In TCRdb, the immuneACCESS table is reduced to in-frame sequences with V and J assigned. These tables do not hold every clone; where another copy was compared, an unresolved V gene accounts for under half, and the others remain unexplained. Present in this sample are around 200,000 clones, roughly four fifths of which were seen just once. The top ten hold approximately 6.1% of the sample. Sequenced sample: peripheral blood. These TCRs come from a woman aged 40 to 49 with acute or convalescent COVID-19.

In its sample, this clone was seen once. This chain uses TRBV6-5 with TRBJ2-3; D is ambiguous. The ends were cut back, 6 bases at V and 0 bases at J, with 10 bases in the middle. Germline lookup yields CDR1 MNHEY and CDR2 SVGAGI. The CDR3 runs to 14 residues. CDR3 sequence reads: CASSLLLSTDTQYF. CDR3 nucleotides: TGTGCCAGCAGCCTACTCCTCAGCACAGATACGCAGTATTTT.

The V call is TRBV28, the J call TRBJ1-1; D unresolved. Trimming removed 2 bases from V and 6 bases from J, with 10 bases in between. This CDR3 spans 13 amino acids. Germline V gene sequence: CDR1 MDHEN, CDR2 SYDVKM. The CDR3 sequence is CASSLRRSSEAFF. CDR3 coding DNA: TGTGCCAGCAGTTTACGGAGGTCCTCTGAAGCTTTCTTT.

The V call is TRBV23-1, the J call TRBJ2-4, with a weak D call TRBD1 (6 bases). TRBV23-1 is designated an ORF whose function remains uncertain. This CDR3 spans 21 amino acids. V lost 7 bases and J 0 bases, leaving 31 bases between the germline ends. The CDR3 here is CASKPITGPWVPELAKNIQYF. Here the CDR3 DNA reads TGCGCCAGCAAACCCATCACAGGGCCCTGGGTTCCTGAACTAGCCAAAAACATTCAGTACTTC.

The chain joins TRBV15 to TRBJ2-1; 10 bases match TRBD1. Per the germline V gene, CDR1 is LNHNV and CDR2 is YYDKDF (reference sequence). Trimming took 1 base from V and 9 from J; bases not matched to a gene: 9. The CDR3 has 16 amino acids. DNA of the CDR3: TGTGCCACCAGCAGAGTTGGAGGGACAGGGGCGGGTGAGCAGTTCTTC. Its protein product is CATSRVGGTGAGEQFF.

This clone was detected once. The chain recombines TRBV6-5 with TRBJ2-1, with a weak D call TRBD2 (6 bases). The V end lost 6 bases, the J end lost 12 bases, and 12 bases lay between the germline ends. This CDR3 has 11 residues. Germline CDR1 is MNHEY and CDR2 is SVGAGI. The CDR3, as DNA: TGTGCCAGCAGGGGAGGCGTCGCGCAGTTCTTC. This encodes CASRGGVAQFF.

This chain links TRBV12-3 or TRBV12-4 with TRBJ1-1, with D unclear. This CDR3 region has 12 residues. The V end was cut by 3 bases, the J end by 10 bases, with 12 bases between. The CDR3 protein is CASSFGSGGAFF. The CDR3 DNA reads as TGTGCCAGCAGTTTCGGGTCGGGAGGAGCTTTCTTT.

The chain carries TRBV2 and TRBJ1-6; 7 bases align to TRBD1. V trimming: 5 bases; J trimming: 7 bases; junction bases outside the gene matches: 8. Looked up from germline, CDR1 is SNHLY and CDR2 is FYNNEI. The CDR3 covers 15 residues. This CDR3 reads CASSSPTGTNSPLHF. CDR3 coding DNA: TGTGCCAGCAGTTCACCGACAGGGACCAATTCACCCCTCCACTTT.